This TCR beta chain was identified during a study of blood T cell repertoires in COVID-19. Original methodology: Amplification from reference gene primers served as the basis for estimated nucleated cell counts. Method: immunoSEQ multiplex PCR; TCRdb's copy keeps in-frame clones and lacks some. The DNA gave D and trimming, while V, J and clone size come from that table. The sample has approximately 450,000 clones, approximately 90% seen once; the top ten hold almost 2%. Germline V gene sequence: CDR1 SGHVS, CDR2 FNYEAQ. V gave up 2 bases and J gave up 0 bases, with 7 bases separating them. The CDR3 sequence is 14 residues long.

J is TRBJ1-1 and V is TRBV7-6; D is possibly TRBD1 (5 bases). Sequenced material: PBMCs or T cells enriched from blood (not recorded which). The TCR originated in a woman between 18 and 30 years old with acute COVID-19. The CDR3 bases are TGTGCCAGCAGCTTACAGGGTCTGAACACTGAAGCTTTCTTT. Translation gives CASSLQGLNTEAFF.